This TCR beta chain was identified during a study of blood T cell repertoires in COVID-19. About the study: The origin of the acute and convalescent COVID-19 samples was the United States, Italy and Spain. The analysed material was cDNA or gDNA that came from T cells, B-cell-depleted T cells, or PBMCs.

Under the authors' procedure: Reference gene primer amplification gave estimated nucleated cell counts. Libraries were prepared by immunoSEQ multiplex PCR; TCRdb keeps only in-frame clonotypes and omits some of them. Clone size and the V and J calls come from that table; the DNA yielded D and trimming. The repertoire holds some 150,000 clones, 75% to 90% seen once, with under 2.5% in the top ten. The sample holds many counts of this clone. CDR3 length: 13 amino acids. V shed 4 bases and J 5 bases; nucleotides not matched to a gene: 4. The V gene's germline CDR1 is SGDLS and CDR2 YYNGEE. The chain couples TRBV9 to TRBJ1-2; TRBD1 matches at 8 bases. Specimen: peripheral blood. The receptor was derived from a man aged 45-65 years with active COVID-19. The CDR3 is CASSPDREYGYTF. CDR3 nucleotides: TGTGCCAGCAGCCCGGACAGGGAGTATGGCTACACCTTC.